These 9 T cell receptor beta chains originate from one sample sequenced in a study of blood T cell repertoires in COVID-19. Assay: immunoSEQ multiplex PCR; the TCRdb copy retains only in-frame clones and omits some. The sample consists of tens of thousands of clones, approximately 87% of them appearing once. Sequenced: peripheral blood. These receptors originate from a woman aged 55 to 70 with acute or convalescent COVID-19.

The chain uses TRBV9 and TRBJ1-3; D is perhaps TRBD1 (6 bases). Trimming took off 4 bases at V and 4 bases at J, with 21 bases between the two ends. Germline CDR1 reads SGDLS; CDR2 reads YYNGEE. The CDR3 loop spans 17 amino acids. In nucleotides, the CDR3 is TGTGCCAGCAGCCAAAGAGGGACACCAGAGTCCGGAAACACCATATATTTT. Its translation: CASSQRGTPESGNTIYF.

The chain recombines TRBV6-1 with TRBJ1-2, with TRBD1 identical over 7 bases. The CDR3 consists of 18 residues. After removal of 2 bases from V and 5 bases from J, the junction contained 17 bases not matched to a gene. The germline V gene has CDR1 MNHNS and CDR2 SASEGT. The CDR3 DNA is TGTGCCAGCAGTGAATCCGACAGGGTAAAGAAGGGCCGATATGGCTACACCTTC. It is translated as CASSESDRVKKGRYGYTF.

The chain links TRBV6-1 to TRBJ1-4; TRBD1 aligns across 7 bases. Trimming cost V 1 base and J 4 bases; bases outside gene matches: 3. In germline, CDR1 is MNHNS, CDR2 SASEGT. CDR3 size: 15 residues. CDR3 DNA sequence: TGTGCCAGCAGTGAAGGACAGGGAAGTAATGAAAAACTGTTTTTT. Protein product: CASSEGQGSNEKLFF.

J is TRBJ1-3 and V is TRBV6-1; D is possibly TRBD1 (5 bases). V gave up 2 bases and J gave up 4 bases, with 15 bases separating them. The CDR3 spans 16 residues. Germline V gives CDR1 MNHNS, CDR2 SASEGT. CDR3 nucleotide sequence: TGTGCCAGCAGTGAAAGGTACAGGTTAAAAGGAAACACCATATATTTT. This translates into CASSERYRLKGNTIYF.

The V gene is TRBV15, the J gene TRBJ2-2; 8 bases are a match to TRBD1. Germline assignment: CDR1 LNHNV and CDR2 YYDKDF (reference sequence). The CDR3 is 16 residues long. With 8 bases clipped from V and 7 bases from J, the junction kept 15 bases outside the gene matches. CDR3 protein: CATGNSDRASGGELFF. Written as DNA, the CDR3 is TGTGCCACCGGGAACTCGGACAGGGCGAGTGGCGGGGAGCTGTTTTTT.

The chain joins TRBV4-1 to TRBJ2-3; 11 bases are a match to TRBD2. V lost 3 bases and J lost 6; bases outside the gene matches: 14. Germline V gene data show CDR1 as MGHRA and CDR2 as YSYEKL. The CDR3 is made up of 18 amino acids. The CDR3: CASSQAILLAGGTDTQYF. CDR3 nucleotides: TGCGCCAGCAGCCAGGCGATTTTATTAGCGGGAGGGACGGATACGCAGTATTTT.

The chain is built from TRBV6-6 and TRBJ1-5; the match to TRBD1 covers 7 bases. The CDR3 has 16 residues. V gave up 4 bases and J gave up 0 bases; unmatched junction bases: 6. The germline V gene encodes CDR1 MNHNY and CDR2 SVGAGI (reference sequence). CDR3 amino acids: CASSFFGQDSNQPQHF. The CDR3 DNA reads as TGTGCCAGCAGTTTCTTCGGACAGGATAGCAATCAGCCCCAGCATTTT.

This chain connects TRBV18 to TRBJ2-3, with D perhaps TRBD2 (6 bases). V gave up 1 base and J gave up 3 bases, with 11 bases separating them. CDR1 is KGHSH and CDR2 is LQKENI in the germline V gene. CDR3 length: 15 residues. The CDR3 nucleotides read TGTGCCAGCTCACCACAGGAGGGGTCAACAGATACGCAGTATTTT. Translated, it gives CASSPQEGSTDTQYF.

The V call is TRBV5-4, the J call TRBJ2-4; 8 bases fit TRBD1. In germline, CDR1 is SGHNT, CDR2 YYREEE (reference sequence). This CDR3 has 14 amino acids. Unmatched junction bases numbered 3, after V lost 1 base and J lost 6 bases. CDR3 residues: CASSLPDRGNIQYF. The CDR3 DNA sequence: TGTGCCAGCAGCTTGCCCGACAGGGGAAACATTCAGTACTTC.